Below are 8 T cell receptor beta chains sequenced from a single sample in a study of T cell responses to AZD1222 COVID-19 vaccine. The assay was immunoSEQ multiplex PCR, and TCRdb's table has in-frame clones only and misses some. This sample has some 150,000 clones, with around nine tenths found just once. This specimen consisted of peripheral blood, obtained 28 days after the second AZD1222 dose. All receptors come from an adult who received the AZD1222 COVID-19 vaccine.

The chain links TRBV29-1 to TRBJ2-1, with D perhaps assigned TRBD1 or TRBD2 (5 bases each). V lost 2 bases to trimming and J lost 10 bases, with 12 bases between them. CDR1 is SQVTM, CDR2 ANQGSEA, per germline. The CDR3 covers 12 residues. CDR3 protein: CSVELGRNEQFF. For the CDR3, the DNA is TGCAGCGTTGAACTGGGACGCAACGAGCAGTTCTTC.

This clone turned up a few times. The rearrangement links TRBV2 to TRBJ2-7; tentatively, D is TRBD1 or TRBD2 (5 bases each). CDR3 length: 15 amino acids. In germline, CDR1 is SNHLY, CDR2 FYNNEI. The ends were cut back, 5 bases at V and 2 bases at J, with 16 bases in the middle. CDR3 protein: CASSSWGRAPYEQYF. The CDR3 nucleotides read TGTGCCAGCAGTTCCTGGGGGAGAGCTCCCTACGAGCAGTACTTC.

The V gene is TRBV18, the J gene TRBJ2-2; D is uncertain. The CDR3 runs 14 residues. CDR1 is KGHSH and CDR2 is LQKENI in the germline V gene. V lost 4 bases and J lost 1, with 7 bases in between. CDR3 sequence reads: CASSRLGNTGELFF. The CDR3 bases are TGTGCCAGCTCACGATTGGGGAACACCGGGGAGCTGTTTTTT. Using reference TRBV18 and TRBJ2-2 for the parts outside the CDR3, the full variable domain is NAGVMQNPRHLVRRRGQEARLRCSPMKGHSHVYWYRQLPEEGLKFMVYLQKENIIDESGMPKERFSAEFPKEGPSILRIQQVVRGDSAAYFCASSRLGNTGELFFGEGSRLTVL.

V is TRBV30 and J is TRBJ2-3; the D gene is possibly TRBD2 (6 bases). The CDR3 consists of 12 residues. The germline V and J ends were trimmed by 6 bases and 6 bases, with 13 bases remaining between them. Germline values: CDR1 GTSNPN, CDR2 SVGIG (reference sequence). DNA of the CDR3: TGTGCCTGTCAATCGGGGGTGGATACGCAGTATTTT. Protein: CACQSGVDTQYF.

The CDR3: CAWRQGVHGYTF. In DNA form, the CDR3 reads TGTGCCTGGAGACAGGGGGTCCATGGCTACACCTTC. V and J are TRBV30 and TRBJ1-2; 8 bases align to TRBD1. Germline CDR1 reads GTSNPN; CDR2 reads SVGIG (reference sequence). The trim removed 3 bases at V and 6 bases at J, leaving 3 bases unmatched. The CDR3 length is 12 residues.

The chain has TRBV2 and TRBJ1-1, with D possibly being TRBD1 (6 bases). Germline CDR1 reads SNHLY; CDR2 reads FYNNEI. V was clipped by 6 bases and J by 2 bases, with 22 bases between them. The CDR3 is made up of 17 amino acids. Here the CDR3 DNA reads TGTGCCAGCAGGGGGATTCGAGGGGGAGTGGAAAACACTGAAGCTTTCTTT. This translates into CASRGIRGGVENTEAFF.

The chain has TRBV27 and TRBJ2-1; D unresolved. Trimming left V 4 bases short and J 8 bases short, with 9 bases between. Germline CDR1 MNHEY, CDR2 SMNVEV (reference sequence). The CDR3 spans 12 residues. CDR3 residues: CASSSLGDEQFF. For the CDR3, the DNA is TGTGCCAGCAGTTCCCTAGGCGATGAGCAGTTCTTC.

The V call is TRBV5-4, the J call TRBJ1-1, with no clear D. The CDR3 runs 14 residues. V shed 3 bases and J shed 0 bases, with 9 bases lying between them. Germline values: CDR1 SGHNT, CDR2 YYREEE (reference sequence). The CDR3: CASSSPSLNTEAFF. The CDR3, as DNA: TGTGCCAGCAGCTCGCCCTCGCTGAACACTGAAGCTTTCTTT.